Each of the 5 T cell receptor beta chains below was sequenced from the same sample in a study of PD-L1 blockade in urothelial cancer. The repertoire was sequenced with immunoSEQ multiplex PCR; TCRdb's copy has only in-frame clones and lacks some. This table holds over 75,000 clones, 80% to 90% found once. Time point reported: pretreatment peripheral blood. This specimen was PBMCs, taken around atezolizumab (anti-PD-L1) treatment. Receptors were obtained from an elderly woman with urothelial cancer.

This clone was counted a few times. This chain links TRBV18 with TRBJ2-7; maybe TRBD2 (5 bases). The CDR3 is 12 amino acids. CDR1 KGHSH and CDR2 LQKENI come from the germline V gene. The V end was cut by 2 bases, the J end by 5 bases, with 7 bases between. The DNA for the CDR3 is TGTGCCAGCTCACCATACGGGGACGAGCAGTACTTC. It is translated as CASSPYGDEQYF.

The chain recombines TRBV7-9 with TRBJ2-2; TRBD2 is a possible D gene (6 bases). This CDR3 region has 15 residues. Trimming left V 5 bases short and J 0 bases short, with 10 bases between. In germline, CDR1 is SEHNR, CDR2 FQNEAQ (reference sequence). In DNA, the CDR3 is TGTGCCAGCAGCCGTAGCGGTACGAACACCGGGGAGCTGTTTTTT. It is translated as CASSRSGTNTGELFF.

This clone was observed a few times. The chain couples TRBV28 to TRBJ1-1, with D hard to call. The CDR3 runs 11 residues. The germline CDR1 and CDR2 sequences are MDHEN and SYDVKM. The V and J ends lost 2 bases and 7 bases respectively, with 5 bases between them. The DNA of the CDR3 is TGTGCCAGCAGTTTAATCGGTGAAGCTTTCTTT. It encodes CASSLIGEAFF.

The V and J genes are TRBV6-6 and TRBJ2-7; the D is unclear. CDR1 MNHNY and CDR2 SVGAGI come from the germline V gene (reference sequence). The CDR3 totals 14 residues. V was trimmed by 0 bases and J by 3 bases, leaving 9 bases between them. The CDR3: CASSYSAGFYEQYF. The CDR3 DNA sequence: TGTGCCAGCAGTTACTCAGCAGGATTCTACGAGCAGTACTTC.

CDR3 sequence (DNA): TGTGCCAGCAGTTTAGGGGGGGCCTCCTACGAGCAGTACTTC. As protein: CASSLGGASYEQYF. The rearrangement joins TRBV28 to TRBJ2-7, with a tentative D call TRBD2 (7 bases). The V end lost 2 bases, the J end lost 0 bases, and 8 bases lay between the germline ends. Germline loops: CDR1 MDHEN, CDR2 SYDVKM. The CDR3 is 14 amino acids.